Below, 24 T cell receptor beta chains from the same sample are listed, as sequenced in a study of T-cell memory formation after mild COVID-19. MiXCR, applied by TCRdb to the 5' RACE reads, yields one record per CDR3 protein. Of around 200,000 distinct CDR3 sequences in the sample, 15% to 20% are singletons; the top ten hold under 4.5%. Sequenced: PBMCs or a T cell subset sorted from them (not recorded which). Receptors originate from a man aged 18-30 years who had mild COVID-19 (a few samples of this study predate the infection). Cell type and time point are not known.

This chain joins TRBV3-1 and TRBJ1-6; possible D gene TRBD1, 6 bases. The CDR3 totals 15 residues. From germline, CDR1 is LGHDT and CDR2 YNNKEL (reference sequence). Trimming left V 0 bases short and J 8 bases short, with 11 bases between. CDR3 in amino acids: CASSQDQGLHSPLHF. As DNA, the CDR3 is TGTGCCAGCAGCCAAGATCAGGGGTTGCATTCACCCCTCCACTTT.

The chain employs TRBV12-3 or TRBV12-4 and TRBJ2-7; D uncertain. This CDR3 spans 13 amino acids. Trimming left V 3 bases short and J 6 bases short, with 12 bases between. CDR3 nucleotides: TGTGCCAGCAGTTTGGGCCCCCGGAGCGAGCAGTACGTC. Its protein product is CASSLGPRSEQYV.

This clonotype appeared many times. V and J are TRBV7-2 and TRBJ2-1, with D unresolved. The CDR3 is 12 residues long. Germline CDR1 reads SGHTA; CDR2 reads FQGNSA. The V gene lost 7 bases and the J gene lost 6 bases, with 10 bases spanning the gap. In DNA, the CDR3 is TGTGCCAGCAACTTCCCTCCCAATGAGCAGTTCTTC. Its translation: CASNFPPNEQFF.

The V call is TRBV11-2, the J call TRBJ2-6, with D possibly called TRBD1 or TRBD2 (5 bases each). Deletions cut 5 bases from V and 0 bases from J, with 14 bases between. This CDR3 has 17 residues. Germline assignment: CDR1 SGHAT and CDR2 FQNNGV. CDR3 amino acids: CASSRGSLSSGANVLTF. CDR3 nucleotides: TGTGCCAGCAGCCGGGGCAGTCTCAGCTCTGGGGCCAACGTCCTGACTTTC.

The chain carries TRBV2 and TRBJ1-1, with 8 bases aligning to TRBD1. Trimming removed 9 bases from V and 3 bases from J; junction bases left unmatched: 3. Looked up from germline, CDR1 is SNHLY and CDR2 is FYNNEI. The CDR3 length is 12 residues. Written as DNA, the CDR3 is TGTGCCAGGGGACAGGTCGACACTGAAGCTTTCTTT. Translated, it gives CARGQVDTEAFF.

CDR3 DNA: TGTGCCAGCAGTTTAACCCAATCCTATGGCTACACCTTC. Translating it yields CASSLTQSYGYTF. The chain carries TRBV27 and TRBJ1-2; D is undetermined. CDR3 length: 13 residues. Germline assignment: CDR1 MNHEY and CDR2 SMNVEV (reference sequence). Trimming left V 2 bases short and J 4 bases short, with 8 bases between.

The chain couples TRBV4-1 to TRBJ1-1; 7 nucleotides align to TRBD1. Trimming at V came to 3 bases and at J to 10 bases, leaving 14 bases not matched to a gene. This CDR3 is 15 amino acids long. The V gene's germline CDR1 is MGHRA and CDR2 YSYEKL. The CDR3 DNA reads TGCGCCAGCAGCCAGGCCGGGACAGCAATTGGGGTAGCTTTCTTT. Encoded protein: CASSQAGTAIGVAFF.

V usage is TRBV7-3 and J usage is TRBJ1-1; TRBD1 matches 8 bases. V lost 4 bases to trimming and J lost 2 bases; unmatched junction nucleotides: 3. The CDR3 spans 14 residues. Germline CDR1 reads SGHTA; CDR2 reads FQGTGA. The CDR3, as DNA: TGTGCCAGCAGCTCCTCAGGGGGCAACACTGAAGCTTTCTTT. It is translated as CASSSSGGNTEAFF.

The sample holds many counts of this clonotype. V usage is TRBV5-1 and J usage is TRBJ1-1; 8 bases match TRBD1. The germline V gene has CDR1 SGHRS and CDR2 YFSETQ. J was trimmed by 4 bases and V by 4 bases; bases with no gene match: 6. The CDR3 is 14 residues long. The CDR3 here is CASSQQGDGTEAFF. In nucleotides, the CDR3 is TGCGCCAGCAGCCAACAGGGGGACGGCACTGAAGCTTTCTTT.

This sequence joins TRBV4-1 and TRBJ1-1, with 7 bases that match TRBD1. Trimming took 4 bases from V and 5 from J; bases not matched to a gene: 13. There are 16 residues in the CDR3. Per the germline V gene, CDR1 is MGHRA and CDR2 is YSYEKL. CDR3 in amino acids: CASSRGVGQGETEAFF. CDR3 coding DNA: TGCGCCAGCAGCCGTGGGGTAGGGCAGGGGGAAACTGAAGCTTTCTTT.

The rearrangement joins TRBV12-3 or TRBV12-4 to TRBJ2-7; 7 bases agree with TRBD1. The CDR3 extends over 13 amino acids. The CDR3 is CAISLQGFREQYV. The CDR3 region has the DNA TGTGCCATCAGTTTACAGGGGTTTCGGGAGCAGTACGTC.

This clonotype has just a few counts. The rearrangement joins TRBV12-3 or TRBV12-4 to TRBJ1-5; TRBD1 aligns across 8 bases. Germline trimming cut 2 bases from V and 2 bases from J; bases unmatched to any gene: 2. This CDR3 has 15 residues. This CDR3 reads CASSLKGQGNQPQHF. In DNA form, the CDR3 reads TGTGCCAGCAGTTTAAAGGGACAGGGCAATCAGCCCCAGCATTTT.

The chain uses TRBV5-1 and TRBJ1-6; no definite D call. The CDR3 is made up of 12 amino acids. The V end was cut by 4 bases, the J end by 12 bases, with 11 bases between. Germline values: CDR1 SGHRS, CDR2 YFSETQ. In DNA form, the CDR3 reads TGCGCCAGCAGCGAACCCTCAGGACCCCTCCACTTT. It encodes CASSEPSGPLHF.

This chain joins TRBV3-1 and TRBJ1-2, with D possibly being TRBD1 (6 bases). Germline CDR1 reads LGHDT; CDR2 reads YNNKEL (reference sequence). V dropped 5 bases and J dropped 4 bases, with 14 bases sitting between them. This CDR3 is built from 14 residues. CDR3 nucleotides: TGTGCCAGCAGCGACCGACAGGCCCCCTATGGCTACACCTTC. This translates into CASSDRQAPYGYTF.

J is TRBJ2-2 and V is TRBV4-3; D may be TRBD2 (7 bases). The CDR3 is made up of 15 amino acids. The V gene's germline CDR1 is LGHNA and CDR2 YSLEER. V lost 1 base and J lost 5, with 11 bases in between. This chain's CDR3 is CASSQAGGGTGELFF. In DNA, the CDR3 is TGCGCCAGCAGCCAAGCGGGGGGCGGGACCGGGGAGCTGTTTTTT.

This clonotype occurred a few times. The chain links TRBV9 to TRBJ1-1; no clear D. V dropped 3 bases and J dropped 8 bases, with 14 bases sitting between them. The CDR3 contains 13 residues. From germline, CDR1 is SGDLS and CDR2 YYNGEE. CDR3 in amino acids: CASSDGPMTEAFF. The CDR3 DNA sequence: TGTGCCAGCAGCGACGGGCCAATGACGGAAGCTTTCTTT.

The V and J genes are TRBV11-1 and TRBJ2-3, with TRBD1 identical over 8 bases. After removal of 6 bases from V and 6 bases from J, the junction contained 5 bases not matched to a gene. The CDR3 has 13 residues. Germline lookup yields CDR1 SGHAT and CDR2 FQDESV (reference sequence). CDR3 residues: CASRAPGGDTQYF. The CDR3 DNA reads TGTGCCAGCAGGGCCCCAGGGGGCGATACGCAGTATTTT.

This chain joins TRBV6-2 or TRBV6-3 and TRBJ2-5; D is perhaps TRBD2 (5 bases). The CDR3 spans 15 residues. Deletions cut 6 bases from V and 0 bases from J, with 14 bases between. Per the germline V gene, CDR1 is MNHEY and CDR2 is SVGEGT. This CDR3 is CASRPSGEYQETQYF. CDR3 sequence (DNA): TGTGCCAGCAGACCCTCCGGGGAATACCAAGAGACCCAGTACTTC.

Of note for this clonotype: The CDR3 carries no conserved terminal phenylalanine or tryptophan, so it likely arises from a read error. The DNA is omitted, as the CDR3 cannot be located on it reliably, and the CDR3 follows TCRdb's listing. The rearrangement links TRBV30 to TRBJ1-2; the table's D call, TRBD1, has no DNA check behind it. From germline, CDR1 is GTSNPN and CDR2 SVGIG (reference sequence). From its first to its last residue, the CDR3 has 10 amino acids. The CDR3 spells CAWDRDRAFL.

This clonotype was seen a few times. This chain joins TRBV7-2 and TRBJ2-7, with a tentative D call TRBD2 (5 bases). The CDR3 runs to 14 residues. Deletions cut 7 bases from V and 0 bases from J, with 13 bases between. Germline CDR1 reads SGHTA; CDR2 reads FQGNSA. The CDR3 loop is CASTLGGFSYEQYF. CDR3 nucleotides: TGTGCCAGCACCCTCGGCGGGTTCTCCTACGAGCAGTACTTC.

In its sample, this clonotype was seen a few times. The rearrangement links TRBV9 to TRBJ1-4; weak D call: TRBD1 (5 bases). Per germline, CDR1 SGDLS and CDR2 YYNGEE. V was clipped by 4 bases and J by 10 bases, with 14 bases between them. The CDR3 has 13 amino acids. This CDR3 is CASSFDARGKLFF. The CDR3 nucleotides read TGTGCCAGCAGCTTTGACGCTAGGGGAAAACTGTTTTTT.

The chain is built from TRBV20-1 and TRBJ2-6, with a tentative D call TRBD1 (5 bases). V lost 3 bases, J lost 3 bases, and 12 bases lay in between. The CDR3 extends over 15 amino acids. Per the germline V gene, CDR1 is DFQATT and CDR2 is SNEGSKA (reference sequence). Written as DNA, the CDR3 is TGCAGTGCTAGGCAGGGCTTAGGTGGGGCCAACGTCCTGACTTTC. Residues: CSARQGLGGANVLTF.

This clonotype was seen ten or more times. This chain joins TRBV7-3 and TRBJ1-1, with D tentatively TRBD1 (5 bases). The CDR3 totals 13 residues. Germline CDR1 and CDR2: SGHTA and FQGTGA. Trimming stripped 5 bases from V and 1 base from J, with 8 bases between. The CDR3 region has the DNA TGTGCCAGCAGCCTTGGACAGAACACTGAAGCTTTCTTT. Amino acid sequence: CASSLGQNTEAFF.

The V call is TRBV6-5, the J call TRBJ2-7; tentatively, D is TRBD1 or TRBD2 (5 bases each). V was cut by 6 bases and J by 7 bases, with 16 bases left in between. The CDR3 spans 13 residues. Germline V gene lookup returns CDR1 MNHEY and CDR2 SVGAGI. The CDR3 DNA reads TGTGCCAGCAGGATAAATAGAGGGGCTGAGCAGTACGTC. Protein product: CASRINRGAEQYV.